This T cell receptor beta chain was observed in a study of T cell responses to AZD1222 COVID-19 vaccine. As for this clone: Antigen specificity is unknown.

CDR3 length: 15 residues. In germline, CDR1 is LNHDA, CDR2 SQIVND (reference sequence). V was shortened by 1 base and J by 7 bases, with 11 bases between the two germline ends. Study-wide results and caveats: White British donors predominated, females outnumbered males, and clonal diversity was possibly underestimated.

TCRdb's copy holds only in-frame clones and misses some; the assay was immunoSEQ multiplex PCR. The sample includes approximately 160,000 clones, approximately 90% of them seen just once. The J gene is TRBJ1-6, the V gene TRBV19, with D hard to call. This sequence was found in an adult in good health. The sample was peripheral blood, taken on day 0 of AZD1222 vaccination. For the CDR3, the DNA is TGTGCCAGTAGTATAGCAGCGAACGCCAATTCACCCCTCCACTTT. This sequence encodes CASSIAANANSPLHF.